The 29 T cell receptor beta chains below come from one sample, sequenced in a study of T-cell memory formation after mild COVID-19. TCRdb reanalysed the 5' RACE reads using MiXCR and keeps one entry per CDR3 protein. The sample has 500,000 to 650,000 distinct CDR3 sequences; about a fifth are singletons. Sequenced material: PBMCs or a T cell subset sorted from them (not recorded which). These receptors all come from an adult woman who had mild COVID-19 (a few samples of this study predate the infection). Cell type and time point are not known.

The chain links TRBV15 to TRBJ2-1; a weak D match, TRBD2 (7 bases). This CDR3 contains 14 residues. Deletions cut 1 base from V and 8 bases from J, with 12 bases between. Per the germline V gene, CDR1 is LNHNV and CDR2 is YYDKDF (reference sequence). CDR3 bases: TGTGCCACCAGCAGAGCCCTCGGGGGGCATGAGCAGTTCTTC. It yields the protein CATSRALGGHEQFF.

This chain links TRBV6-2 or TRBV6-3 with TRBJ1-1; possibly TRBD1 for D (5 bases). The CDR3 sequence is 16 residues long. The V end was cut by 2 bases, the J end by 0 bases, with 13 bases between. Germline V CDR1 and CDR2: MNHEY, SVGEGT. The CDR3 region is CASSYPPGRLNTEAFF. As DNA, the CDR3 is TGTGCCAGCAGTTACCCCCCGGGACGGTTGAACACTGAAGCTTTCTTT.

The J gene is TRBJ2-7, the V gene TRBV19, with 10 positions matching TRBD1. Looked up from germline, CDR1 is LNHDA and CDR2 is SQIVND (reference sequence). The length of the CDR3 is 18 residues. The CDR3 DNA follows: TGTGCGGCACAGTCGGTAGCGCCGGGGACAGGGGCGCGAAACGAGCAGTACTTC. It specifies CAAQSVAPGTGARNEQYF.

This clonotype turned up a few times. The J gene is TRBJ2-3, the V gene TRBV15; 11 bases match TRBD2. CDR1 and CDR2 (germline): LNHNV, YYDKDF (reference sequence). J was trimmed by 6 bases and V by 0 bases; bases with no gene match: 14. The CDR3 spans 19 residues. CDR3: CATSRDEGDSGGGQDTQYF. CDR3 DNA sequence: TGTGCCACCAGCAGAGATGAAGGTGATAGCGGGGGGGGCCAGGATACGCAGTATTTT.

The J gene is TRBJ2-1, the V gene TRBV28; a possible D gene is TRBD1 (5 bases). Trimming took 10 bases from V and 8 from J, leaving 12 bases between them. The germline gives CDR1 MDHEN, CDR2 SYDVKM. The CDR3 has 11 residues. The CDR3 DNA follows: TGTGCCACCACCTGGGGCTATGAGCAGTTCTTC. Amino acid sequence: CATTWGYEQFF. The full variable domain, rest sourced from reference TRBV28 and TRBJ2-1, is DVKVTQSSRYLVKRTGEKVFLECVQDMDHENMFWYRQDPGLGLRLIYFSYDVKMKEKGDIPEGYSVSREKKERFSLILESASTNQTSMYLCATTWGYEQFFGPGTRLTVL.

This clonotype was observed many times. The CDR3 bases are TGTGCCAGCAGTAACGGAGAGTACTACGAGCAGTACTTC. This translates into CASSNGEYYEQYF. The V call is TRBV12-3 or TRBV12-4, the J call TRBJ2-7, with no clear D. V was clipped by 5 bases and J by 3 bases, with 11 bases between them. The CDR3 is made up of 13 amino acids.

This clonotype was seen only a few times. The V and J genes are TRBV12-3 or TRBV12-4 and TRBJ1-4; a possible D gene is TRBD1 (5 bases). This CDR3 is built from 14 residues. V was trimmed by 5 bases and J by 7 bases, leaving 14 bases between them. CDR3 sequence reads: CASSPWGSGEKLFF. The CDR3 nucleotides are TGTGCCAGCAGTCCGTGGGGGAGTGGTGAAAAACTGTTTTTT.

This clonotype was seen more than once but under ten times. The J gene is TRBJ1-2, the V gene TRBV5-1, with D unresolved. The CDR3 consists of 14 residues. Germline V gives CDR1 SGHRS, CDR2 YFSETQ. Trimming took 0 bases from V and 6 from J, leaving 12 bases between them. CDR3 nucleotides: TGCGCCAGCAGCTTGGAGAGGGATTGGGATGGCTACACCTTC. Residues: CASSLERDWDGYTF.

V gene TRBV4-2 combines with J gene TRBJ1-1; TRBD1 is a possible D gene (5 bases). CDR3 length: 13 amino acids. Trimming left V 3 bases short and J 4 bases short, with 9 bases between. The germline V gene has CDR1 LGHNA and CDR2 YNFKEQ. The CDR3 nucleotides read TGTGCCAGCAGCCAGCCAGGGATCACTGAAGCTTTCTTT. Protein product: CASSQPGITEAFF.

The chain uses TRBV12-3 or TRBV12-4 and TRBJ2-1; D uncertain. The V end lost 5 bases, the J end lost 9 bases, and 8 bases lay between the germline ends. This CDR3 contains 11 residues. This CDR3 reads CASSLSSEQFF. The CDR3 DNA is TGTGCCAGCAGTCTGAGTAGTGAGCAGTTCTTC.

This chain joins TRBV12-3 or TRBV12-4 and TRBJ1-4, with 7 bases that match TRBD1. The V and J ends lost 5 bases and 6 bases, in that order; junction bases with no gene match: 15. The CDR3 is made up of 17 amino acids. DNA for the CDR3: TGTGCCAGCAGTCGAGGACAGGCCCACCAAAGGGATGAAAAACTGTTTTTT. Its protein product is CASSRGQAHQRDEKLFF.

This clonotype showed up just once. The V and J genes are TRBV15 and TRBJ2-7, with D hard to call. This CDR3 is built from 14 residues. Germline CDR1 and CDR2: LNHNV and YYDKDF (reference sequence). V gave up 0 bases and J gave up 5 bases, with 11 bases separating them. CDR3 DNA sequence: TGTGCCACCAGCAGAGATAGTTCGGTTGACGAGCAGTACTTC. Translated, it gives CATSRDSSVDEQYF.

This clonotype has more than one count but fewer than ten. The CDR3 coding sequence is TGTGCCAGCAGCCCAACCGAGGGTGGGATCCCTTACGAGCAGTACTTC. Protein product: CASSPTEGGIPYEQYF. The chain employs TRBV12-3 or TRBV12-4 and TRBJ2-7, with D possibly matching TRBD2 (5 bases). Trimming cost V 6 bases and J 4 bases, with 22 bases left between them. The CDR3 length is 16 residues.

V is TRBV3-1 and J is TRBJ1-1, with 8 positions matching TRBD1. With V trimmed by 5 bases and J by 6 bases, 2 bases remained unmatched. This CDR3 region has 12 residues. CDR1 and CDR2 from the germline V gene are LGHDT and YNNKEL (reference sequence). CDR3 coding DNA: TGTGCCAGCAGCGACAGGGGACCTGAAGCTTTCTTT. This translates into CASSDRGPEAFF. Supplemented by reference TRBV3-1 and TRBJ1-1, the full variable domain reads DTAVSQTPKYLVTQMGNDKSIKCEQNLGHDTMYWYKQDSKKFLKIMFSYNNKELIINETVPNRFSPKSPDKAHLNLHINSLELGDSAVYFCASSDRGPEAFFGQGTRLTVV.

The chain joins TRBV19 to TRBJ2-7; D is ambiguous. V lost 6 bases and J lost 4, with 10 bases in between. Germline V gene sequence: CDR1 LNHDA, CDR2 SQIVND (reference sequence). The CDR3 is 12 amino acids. The CDR3 region is CASSPHTYEQYF. The CDR3, as DNA: TGTGCCAGTAGCCCGCACACTTACGAGCAGTACTTC.

This rearrangement joins TRBV5-1 to TRBJ2-7; 10 bases match TRBD2. The CDR3 covers 18 residues. Unmatched junction bases numbered 18, after V lost 4 bases and J lost 5 bases. Looked up from germline, CDR1 is SGHRS and CDR2 is YFSETQ. The DNA for the CDR3 is TGCGCCAGCAGCCCCAGTGCGGGTGGAAGCGGGGGGGCCAACGAGCAGTACTTC. Amino acid sequence: CASSPSAGGSGGANEQYF.

The chain combines TRBV6-5 with TRBJ2-7; 7 positions match TRBD1. The CDR3 is 16 amino acids. Germline-derived CDR1 and CDR2 are MNHEY and SVGAGI. V was pared by 2 bases and J by 1 base, with 8 bases of the junction left unmatched. CDR3 bases: TGTGCCAGCAGTTACGGAGTTCAGGGGGTATCCTACGAGCAGTACTTC. This translates into CASSYGVQGVSYEQYF.

This clonotype has a handful of counts. The chain employs TRBV24-1 and TRBJ1-2; 7 bases are shared with TRBD1. This CDR3 has 14 residues. The germline CDR1 and CDR2 sequences are KGHDR and SFDVKD. J lost 5 bases, V lost 3 bases, and 5 bases had no gene match. The CDR3 coding sequence is TGTGCCACCAGTGATCTAGACAGGGATTATGGCTACACCTTC. It encodes CATSDLDRDYGYTF.

The rearrangement joins TRBV6-1 to TRBJ1-5, with D possibly TRBD1 on 6 matching bases. The CDR3 consists of 14 residues. CDR1 is MNHNS and CDR2 is SASEGT in the germline V gene. V was clipped by 4 bases and J by 4 bases, with 11 bases between them. The CDR3 sequence: CASSGGGRNQPQHF. Here the CDR3 DNA reads TGTGCCAGCAGTGGAGGGGGGAGAAATCAGCCCCAGCATTTT.

A few counts support this clonotype. V and J are TRBV6-2 or TRBV6-3 and TRBJ2-1, with 7 bases aligning to TRBD2. CDR1 and CDR2 (germline): MNHEY, SVGEGT. The CDR3 is made up of 15 amino acids. V shed 5 bases and J 11 bases; nucleotides not matched to a gene: 15. CDR3 sequence reads: CASSPPKAGTMKQFF. The CDR3 nucleotides read TGTGCCAGCAGTCCCCCCAAAGCGGGAACAATGAAGCAGTTCTTC.

This clonotype has only a few counts. The chain is built from TRBV5-4 and TRBJ2-1; D call uncertain. Per germline, CDR1 SGHNT and CDR2 YYREEE (reference sequence). This CDR3 contains 15 residues. Trimming removed 3 bases at V and 6 bases at J, with 16 bases between. The CDR3, as DNA: TGTGCCAGCAGCTCTTGGACCGAATCGTTCAATGAGCAGTTCTTC. Translating it yields CASSSWTESFNEQFF.

The chain is built from TRBV19 and TRBJ1-4, with no clear D. Trimming removed 5 bases from V and 8 bases from J, with 18 bases in between. The CDR3 has 15 residues. CDR1 is LNHDA and CDR2 is SQIVND in the germline V gene (reference sequence). The CDR3 loop reads CASSPLRESGEKLFF. In DNA, the CDR3 is TGTGCCAGTAGTCCCCTGAGGGAAAGTGGGGAAAAACTGTTTTTT.

This clonotype came up a few times. The V and J genes are TRBV29-1 and TRBJ2-3, with 8 positions matching TRBD1. CDR3 length: 14 residues. With V trimmed by 3 bases and J by 3 bases, 5 bases remained unmatched. Per the germline V gene, CDR1 is SQVTM and CDR2 is ANQGSEA. The CDR3 DNA is TGCAGCGTTGACACTCAGGGGGCGACAGATACGCAGTATTTT. Its protein is CSVDTQGATDTQYF.

This chain links TRBV4-1 with TRBJ2-7; 8 bases line up with TRBD1. Germline loops: CDR1 MGHRA, CDR2 YSYEKL. This CDR3 has 14 residues. The ends lost 4 bases at V and 5 bases at J; junction bases unmatched: 7. CDR3 amino acids: CASSLTWTGNEQYF. The CDR3 region has the DNA TGCGCCAGCAGCCTCACCTGGACAGGGAACGAGCAGTACTTC.

This chain connects TRBV5-1 to TRBJ2-2; D is ambiguous. Germline V gene data show CDR1 as SGHRS and CDR2 as YFSETQ. The V end was cut by 4 bases, the J end by 3 bases, with 16 bases between. The CDR3 extends over 16 amino acids. The CDR3 DNA follows: TGCGCCAGCAGCGCGCCAGGTTATTGGGACACCGGGGAGCTGTTTTTT. It codes for CASSAPGYWDTGELFF.

This clonotype was seen a few times. The chain uses TRBV24-1 and TRBJ1-1; possibly TRBD1 for D (5 bases). V gave up 0 bases and J gave up 5 bases, with 6 bases separating them. The CDR3 spans 13 residues. The germline gives CDR1 KGHDR, CDR2 SFDVKD. CDR3 residues: CATSDLRGTEAFF. The CDR3 nucleotides read TGTGCCACCAGTGATTTGAGGGGAACTGAAGCTTTCTTT.

This sequence joins TRBV24-1 and TRBJ2-3; 7 bases agree with TRBD1. The CDR3 covers 13 residues. With 3 bases clipped from V and 11 bases from J, the junction kept 7 bases outside the gene matches. The germline V gene has CDR1 KGHDR and CDR2 SFDVKD. CDR3 in amino acids: CATSDPRGNWQYF. In DNA, the CDR3 is TGTGCCACCAGTGATCCCAGGGGGAACTGGCAGTATTTT.

A few counts support this clonotype. The chain couples TRBV7-9 to TRBJ1-2; 7 nucleotides line up with TRBD1. The CDR3 is 15 residues long. Per germline, CDR1 SEHNR and CDR2 FQNEAQ (reference sequence). V was pared by 0 bases and J by 4 bases, with 5 bases of the junction left unmatched. For the CDR3, the DNA is TGTGCCAGCAGCTTAGCTGAGGGACAGAGCTATGGCTACACCTTC. Translation gives CASSLAEGQSYGYTF. Full variable domain (remainder filled in from reference TRBV7-9 and TRBJ1-2): DTGVSQNPRHKITKRGQNVTFRCDPISEHNRLYWYRQTLGQGPEFLTYFQNEAQLEKSRLLSDRFSAERPKGSFSTLEIQRTEQGDSAMYLCASSLAEGQSYGYTFGSGTRLTVV.

The table lists this clonotype with a few counts. The chain couples TRBV5-1 to TRBJ2-7; 7 nucleotides match TRBD1. The CDR3 has 15 residues. Germline lookup yields CDR1 SGHRS and CDR2 YFSETQ. Trimming at V came to 4 bases and at J to 0 bases, leaving 7 bases not matched to a gene. CDR3 sequence reads: CASSVGTDSSYEQYF. CDR3 nucleotide sequence: TGCGCCAGCAGCGTCGGGACAGATAGCTCCTACGAGCAGTACTTC. Combining the CDR3 with reference TRBV5-1 and TRBJ2-7 gives the whole variable domain KAGVTQTPRYLIKTRGQQVTLSCSPISGHRSVSWYQQTPGQGLQFLFEYFSETQRNKGNFPGRFSGRQFSNSRSEMNVSTLELGDSALYLCASSVGTDSSYEQYFGPGTRLTVT.